These T cell receptor beta chains were read from a single sample in a study of blood T cell repertoires in COVID-19. Measured with immunoSEQ multiplex PCR; TCRdb has only the in-frame clones, and not every one. Of some 150,000 clones in the sample, roughly 89% were seen once. The sample was peripheral blood. The receptors come from a human donor in a cohort sampled during active COVID-19. CDR3s include the opening cysteine and the closing phenylalanine or tryptophan. D genes are given only for firm matches. Size values are once, few and many counts, or a class for expanded clones, and some rows have none.

d_call | clone_size | j_call | v_call | cdr3_nt | cdr3_aa
TRBD1 | . | TRBJ1-1 | TRBV29-1 | TGCAGCGCTCTACAGGGGGCGAGCACTGAAGCTTTCTTT | CSALQGASTEAFF
. | . | TRBJ1-1 | TRBV25-1 | TGTGCCAGCAGTGGCACAGATAACACTGAAGCTTTCTTT | CASSGTDNTEAFF
. | . | TRBJ1-5 | TRBV23-1 | TGCGCCAGCAGTCAATCAGGAGGTATCCAGCCCCAGCATTTT | CASSQSGGIQPQHF
. | . | TRBJ1-1 | TRBV3-1/TRBV3-2 | TGTGCCAGCAGCCAAGGGGGGGTAGGGACTGAAGCTTTCTTT | CASSQGGVGTEAFF
TRBD2 | . | TRBJ2-2 | TRBV27 | TGTGCCAGCAGTGGCCCGGGGGGGACCGGGGAGCTGTTTTTT | CASSGPGGTGELFF
. | once | TRBJ1-1 | TRBV2 | TGTGCCAGCACGCTCAACAGGGACAACACTGAAGCTTTCTTT | CASTLNRDNTEAFF
TRBD1 | few | TRBJ2-1 | TRBV7-6 | TGTGCCAGCAGCACCCGACAGGGGGTTTACAATGAGCAGTTCTTC | CASSTRQGVYNEQFF
TRBD2 | . | TRBJ2-3 | TRBV19 | TGTGCCAGTAACAAAGGGCGGGGACTAGCGGCATCAGATACGCAGTATTTT | CASNKGRGLAASDTQYF
TRBD1 | once | TRBJ2-3 | TRBV5-1 | TGCGCCAGCAGCTTTACAGGGGGCTCCCCCACAGATACGCAGTATTTT | CASSFTGGSPTDTQYF
. | . | TRBJ1-2 | TRBV2 | TGTGCCAGCAGTGAAGCGCTAGGGGGTAACTATGGCTACACCTTC | CASSEALGGNYGYTF
TRBD1 | . | TRBJ1-1 | TRBV5-1 | TGCGCCAGCAGCTCGCCCGGGACAGGGCCTGCCGAAGCTTTCTTT | CASSSPGTGPAEAFF
. | . | TRBJ2-7 | TRBV5-1 | TGCGCCAGCAGCCCGAACAGGGAATCGGGTGAGCAGTACTTC | CASSPNRESGEQYF
TRBD1 | . | TRBJ1-2 | TRBV5-1 | TGCGCCAGCAGCTCGACCCCGGGACAGGGAGTCGGTGGCTACACCTTC | CASSSTPGQGVGGYTF
. | . | TRBJ2-6 | TRBV3-1/TRBV3-2 | TGTGCCAGCAGCCTGTCAACTGGGGCCAACGTCCTGACTTTC | CASSLSTGANVLTF
TRBD1 | . | TRBJ2-5 | TRBV25-1 | TGTGCCAGCAGCCAAGCGACAGGGCTGGGAGAGACCCAGTACTTC | CASSQATGLGETQYF
. | . | TRBJ1-2 | TRBV20-1 | TGCAGTGCTAGTTTAGGGGCAAGCCATGGCTACACCTTC | CSASLGASHGYTF
. | . | TRBJ1-6 | TRBV23-1 | TGCGCCAGCAGTCCTGGCGGTAATTCACCCCTCCACTTT | CASSPGGNSPLHF
. | . | TRBJ2-1 | TRBV4-3 | TGCGCCAGCAGCCAAGATGCTGGCAGATACAATGAGCAGTTCTTC | CASSQDAGRYNEQFF
. | once | TRBJ2-7 | TRBV11-1 | TGTGCCAGCAGCTTATCGGGGTTCGAGCAGTACTTC | CASSLSGFEQYF
. | . | TRBJ2-5 | TRBV4-1 | TGCGCCAGCAGCCAAGCGCACAGGGTGATTTCAGAGACCCAGTACTTC | CASSQAHRVISETQYF
TRBD2 | . | TRBJ2-5 | TRBV11-2 | TGTGCCAGCAGCTTCCGACTAGCGGGGGCTCAAGAGACCCAGTACTTC | CASSFRLAGAQETQYF
TRBD1 | . | TRBJ1-2 | TRBV12-5 | TGTGCTAGTGGGGGGACAGGGATGGGTGGCTACACCTTC | CASGGTGMGGYTF
. | . | TRBJ2-7 | TRBV6-5 | TGTGCCAGCAGTTACTCGAGCAGGGGCTACGAGCAGTACTTC | CASSYSSRGYEQYF